This TCR beta chain was recovered during a study of blood T cell repertoires in COVID-19. Study-wide background: COVID-19 samples collected from the United States, Italy and Spain covered acute and convalescent phases. PBMCs, B-cell-depleted T cells, or T cells provided the cDNA or gDNA that made up the material.

Under the authors' procedure: Nucleated cell counts were estimated from reference gene primer amplification. Data came from immunoSEQ multiplex PCR; TCRdb stores just in-frame clones and leaves some out. V and J calls and clone size follow that table, whereas D and trimming were derived from the DNA. Found here are 20,000 to 25,000 clones, around 84% of them singletons; the top ten hold roughly 3.8%. The ends were cut back, 4 bases at V and 0 bases at J, with 10 bases in the middle. This CDR3 spans 14 amino acids. CDR1 SGDLS and CDR2 YYNGEE come from the germline V gene. This TCR was sampled from a man between 50 and 59 years old with active COVID-19. The chain has TRBV9 and TRBJ2-5; D perhaps matches TRBD1 (5 bases). The sequenced sample consisted of peripheral blood. The CDR3 loop reads CASSSRGYQETQYF. The CDR3 coding sequence is TGTGCCAGCAGCTCAAGGGGCTACCAAGAGACCCAGTACTTC.